These 14 T cell receptor beta chains were sequenced from one sample in a study of T cells in Graves' hyperthyroidism and ophthalmopathy. Amplified TCR beta CDR3 regions derived from RNA transcripts. HTBI primers were used for first-round RT-PCR of the TCR CDR3. One entry per CDR3 protein results from TCRdb running MiXCR on the multiplex PCR reads. This sample has about 400,000 distinct CDR3 sequences, with 15% to 19% found just once. Material for sequencing was blood. Receptor source: a woman younger than 35 with Graves' hyperthyroidism that later progressed to Graves' ophthalmopathy.

The chain couples TRBV5-1 to TRBJ1-4; TRBD1 might be the D (5 bases). CDR1 is SGHRS, CDR2 YFSETQ, per germline. With 4 bases removed from V and 3 bases from J, the gap between germline ends came to 13 bases. The CDR3 spans 15 residues. The CDR3: CASSLTGTPNEKLFF. The CDR3 region has the DNA TGCGCCAGCAGCCTGACCGGGACCCCTAATGAAAAACTGTTTTTT. The variable domain in full, completed from reference TRBV5-1 and TRBJ1-4, reads KAGVTQTPRYLIKTRGQQVTLSCSPISGHRSVSWYQQTPGQGLQFLFEYFSETQRNKGNFPGRFSGRQFSNSRSEMNVSTLELGDSALYLCASSLTGTPNEKLFFGSGTQLSVL.

This clonotype was counted ten times or more. The gene calls are TRBV2 and TRBJ2-1; TRBD1 matches at 11 bases. This CDR3 comprises 15 residues. The germline gives CDR1 SNHLY, CDR2 FYNNEI. V was pared by 5 bases and J by 7 bases, with 7 bases of the junction left unmatched. The CDR3 protein is CASSTGTGGFNEQFF. DNA for the CDR3: TGTGCCAGCAGTACCGGGACAGGGGGTTTTAATGAGCAGTTCTTC.

In this sample, this clonotype turned up many times. The V call is TRBV12-3 or TRBV12-4, the J call TRBJ2-7; 9 bases map to TRBD1. CDR3 size: 15 residues. V lost 5 bases and J lost 3; bases outside the gene matches: 8. CDR3 amino acids: CASSREGTGNYEQYF. CDR3 DNA: TGTGCCAGCAGTCGCGAAGGGACAGGGAACTACGAGCAGTACTTC.

This clonotype occurred many times. The V gene is TRBV7-8, the J gene TRBJ2-3; unclear D gene. V lost 1 base, J lost 2 bases, and 7 bases lay in between. The CDR3 contains 14 residues. Germline assignment: CDR1 SGHVS and CDR2 FQNEAQ. In DNA, the CDR3 is TGTGCCAGCAGCTTAGATGCTATCACAGATACGCAGTATTTT. As protein: CASSLDAITDTQYF.

This clonotype has ten or more counts. The V and J genes are TRBV18 and TRBJ2-5; 9 nucleotides match TRBD1. Germline V gives CDR1 KGHSH, CDR2 LQKENI. The V and J ends lost 4 bases and 4 bases, in that order; junction bases with no gene match: 1. The CDR3 length is 13 residues. The CDR3 bases are TGTGCCAGCTCACAGGGACAGGGAGAGACCCAGTACTTC. Translation: CASSQGQGETQYF.

This chain links TRBV6-2 or TRBV6-3 with TRBJ2-7; 7 bases fit TRBD1. Germline CDR1 reads MNHEY; CDR2 reads SVGEGT. V gave up 6 bases and J gave up 2 bases; unmatched junction bases: 7. The CDR3 has 14 residues. For the CDR3, the DNA is TGTGCCAGCAGAAAGACAGGGACCGCCTACGAGCAGTACTTC. This codes for CASRKTGTAYEQYF.

A few counts support this clonotype. The chain carries TRBV3-1 and TRBJ2-1; 15 positions match TRBD2. The CDR3 runs to 19 residues. J was trimmed by 6 bases and V by 1 base; bases with no gene match: 10. The germline CDR1 and CDR2 sequences are LGHDT and YNNKEL (reference sequence). The CDR3 DNA sequence: TGTGCCAGCAGCCAAGTGGGACTAGCGGGAGGTAGGTTGAGCAATGAGCAGTTCTTC. Its protein is CASSQVGLAGGRLSNEQFF.

This clonotype was detected ten times or more. The V call is TRBV20-1, the J call TRBJ2-5; 7 bases are shared with TRBD2. Germline CDR1 DFQATT, CDR2 SNEGSKA (reference sequence). Germline trimming cut 0 bases from V and 5 bases from J; bases unmatched to any gene: 6. CDR3 length: 14 amino acids. CDR3 sequence reads: CSARDRMGGETQYF. The CDR3 nucleotides are TGCAGTGCTAGAGATCGTATGGGGGGGGAGACCCAGTACTTC.

This clonotype has a count of ten or more. The chain employs TRBV11-2 and TRBJ2-7, with D possibly being TRBD1 or TRBD2 (5 bases each). Germline V CDR1 and CDR2: SGHAT, FQNNGV. The CDR3 is made up of 13 amino acids. Trimming shortened V by 3 bases and J by 3 bases, and 9 bases separated the two germline ends. CDR3 sequence: CASSLGELYEQYF. For the CDR3, the DNA is TGTGCCAGCAGCTTGGGGGAGCTCTACGAGCAGTACTTC.

This clonotype has more than one count but fewer than ten. The V gene is TRBV27, the J gene TRBJ2-1; D may be TRBD1 (6 bases). The ends were cut back, 9 bases at V and 3 bases at J, with 15 bases in the middle. CDR1 is MNHEY and CDR2 is SMNVEV in the germline V gene (reference sequence). This CDR3 has 14 amino acids. This CDR3 reads CASCTGPFYNEQFF. The CDR3 nucleotides are TGTGCCAGTTGTACAGGGCCCTTCTACAATGAGCAGTTCTTC.

This clonotype has just a few counts. J is TRBJ2-6 and V is TRBV27; 12 bases fit TRBD2. Germline V gives CDR1 MNHEY, CDR2 SMNVEV (reference sequence). The junction had 9 bases not matched to a gene; V was cut back by 0 bases and J by 0 bases. This CDR3 is 21 amino acids long. In DNA, the CDR3 is TGTGCCAGCAGTTTATCCCTATTGACTAGCGGGAGAGCCTCTGGGGCCAACGTCCTGACTTTC. It yields the protein CASSLSLLTSGRASGANVLTF.

This clonotype was counted a few times. The rearrangement links TRBV5-6 to TRBJ2-3, with no clear D. CDR1 and CDR2 (germline): SGHDT, YYEEEE. The CDR3 is made up of 12 amino acids. Trimming removed 3 bases from V and 2 bases from J, with 4 bases in between. The CDR3 here is CASSWATDTQYF. CDR3 nucleotides: TGTGCCAGCAGCTGGGCCACAGATACGCAGTATTTT.

The chain employs TRBV20-1 and TRBJ2-1; 8 bases fit TRBD2. CDR1 is DFQATT and CDR2 is SNEGSKA in the germline V gene (reference sequence). The CDR3 has 12 amino acids. Losses at the gene ends were 6 bases for V and 12 bases for J; bases not matched to a gene: 10. DNA for the CDR3: TGCAGTGCCGAACGGGAGGGTGGGGGGCAGTTCTTC. This codes for CSAEREGGGQFF.

This sequence joins TRBV29-1 and TRBJ2-2, with D possibly called TRBD1 or TRBD2 (5 bases each). The germline gives CDR1 SQVTM, CDR2 ANQGSEA. The CDR3 length is 14 residues. Trimming stripped 5 bases from V and 0 bases from J, with 10 bases between. The CDR3 loop reads CSVRGVSNTGELFF. DNA of the CDR3: TGCAGCGTTAGAGGGGTTTCGAACACCGGGGAGCTGTTTTTT.